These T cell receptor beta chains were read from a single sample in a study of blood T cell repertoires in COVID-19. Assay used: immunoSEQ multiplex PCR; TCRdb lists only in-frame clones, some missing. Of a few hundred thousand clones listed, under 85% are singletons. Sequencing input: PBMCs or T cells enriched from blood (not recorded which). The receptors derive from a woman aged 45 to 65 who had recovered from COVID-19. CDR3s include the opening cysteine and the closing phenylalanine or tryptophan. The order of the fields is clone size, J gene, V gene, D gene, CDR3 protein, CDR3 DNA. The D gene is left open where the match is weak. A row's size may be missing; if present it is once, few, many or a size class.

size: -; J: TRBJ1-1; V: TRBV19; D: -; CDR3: CASTSLVRGNTEAFF; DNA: TGTGCCAGTACCTCCTTGGTCAGGGGGAACACTGAAGCTTTCTTT
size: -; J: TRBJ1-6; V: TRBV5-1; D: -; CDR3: CASSFNPVAPDNSPLHF; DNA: TGCGCCAGCAGCTTTAACCCCGTGGCACCTGATAATTCACCCCTCCACTTT
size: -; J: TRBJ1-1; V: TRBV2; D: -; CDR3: CASRQGAGLAEAFF; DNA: TGTGCCAGCCGTCAAGGGGCAGGGTTGGCTGAAGCTTTCTTT
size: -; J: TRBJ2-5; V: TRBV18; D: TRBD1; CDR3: CASSPNSGTGAETQYF; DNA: TGTGCCAGCTCACCGAATTCCGGGACAGGGGCGGAGACCCAGTACTTC
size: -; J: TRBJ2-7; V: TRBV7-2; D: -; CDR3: CASSLDRLVSEQYF; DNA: TGTGCCAGCAGCTTAGACCGACTAGTTAGCGAGCAGTACTTC
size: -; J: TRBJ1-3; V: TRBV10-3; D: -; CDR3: CAISESAVSGNTIYF; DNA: TGTGCCATCAGTGAGTCGGCAGTCTCTGGAAACACCATATATTTT
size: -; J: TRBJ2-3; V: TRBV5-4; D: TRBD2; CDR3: CASSPGLAGGGTDTQYF; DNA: TGTGCCAGCAGCCCGGGACTAGCGGGAGGGGGGACAGATACGCAGTATTTT
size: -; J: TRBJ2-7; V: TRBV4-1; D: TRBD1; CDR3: CASSGTGMDEQYF; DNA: TGCGCCAGCAGCGGGACAGGGATGGACGAGCAGTACTTC
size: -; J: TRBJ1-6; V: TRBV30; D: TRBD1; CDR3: CAWNYRGAGSPLHF; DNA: TGTGCCTGGAACTACAGGGGCGCGGGTTCACCCCTCCACTTT
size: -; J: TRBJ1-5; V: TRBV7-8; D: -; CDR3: CASSLAIAIVGNQPQHF; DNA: TGTGCCAGCAGCTTAGCAATAGCCATAGTGGGCAATCAGCCCCAGCATTTT
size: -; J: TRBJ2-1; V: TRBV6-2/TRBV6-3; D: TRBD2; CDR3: CASSPLRTGTSGYNEQFF; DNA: TGTGCCAGCAGTCCACTGAGAACCGGGACTAGCGGATACAATGAGCAGTTCTTC
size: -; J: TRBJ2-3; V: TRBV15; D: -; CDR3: CATSRDPGADTQYF; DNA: TGTGCCACCAGCAGAGATCCAGGGGCAGATACGCAGTATTTT
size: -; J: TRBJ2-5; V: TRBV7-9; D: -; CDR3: CASSLELAFQETQYF; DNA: TGTGCCAGCAGCTTAGAACTAGCCTTCCAAGAGACCCAGTACTTC
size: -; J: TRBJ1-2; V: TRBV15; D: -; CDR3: CATIDLSSPRSGYTF; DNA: TGTGCCACCATCGATTTGAGTAGTCCGCGGTCCGGCTACACCTTC
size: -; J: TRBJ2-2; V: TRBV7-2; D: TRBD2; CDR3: CASRLAGGTGELFF; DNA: TGTGCCAGCCGACTAGCGGGAGGCACCGGGGAGCTGTTTTTT
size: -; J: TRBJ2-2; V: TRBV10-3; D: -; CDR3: CAISESRGGGGFGRELFF; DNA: TGTGCCATCAGTGAGTCGAGAGGGGGTGGGGGCTTCGGCCGGGAGCTGTTTTTT
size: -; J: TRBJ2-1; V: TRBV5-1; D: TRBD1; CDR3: CASSLGQGSNEQFF; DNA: TGCGCCAGCAGCTTAGGACAGGGCAGCAATGAGCAGTTCTTC
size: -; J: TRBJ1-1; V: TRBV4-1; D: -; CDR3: CASSQVSQRGAEAFF; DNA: TGCGCCAGCAGCCAAGTATCCCAACGGGGGGCTGAAGCTTTCTTT
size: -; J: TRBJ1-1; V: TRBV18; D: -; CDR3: CASSPEVGSAFF; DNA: TGTGCCAGCTCACCAGAGGTAGGTTCGGCTTTCTTT
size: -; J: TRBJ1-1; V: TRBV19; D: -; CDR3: CASSTTEGLSEAFF; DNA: TGTGCCAGTAGTACTACAGAGGGCCTCAGTGAAGCTTTCTTT
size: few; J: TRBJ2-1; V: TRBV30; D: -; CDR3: CAWTNRGAPNNEQFF; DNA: TGTGCCTGGACCAATCGGGGGGCACCTAACAATGAGCAGTTCTTC
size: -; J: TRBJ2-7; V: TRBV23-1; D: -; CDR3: CASRTRQVGYEQYF; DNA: TGCGCCAGCAGAACAAGGCAGGTGGGCTACGAGCAGTACTTC
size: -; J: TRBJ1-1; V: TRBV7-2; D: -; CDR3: CASRQLLNTEAFF; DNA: TGTGCCAGCAGGCAGTTATTGAACACTGAAGCTTTCTTT
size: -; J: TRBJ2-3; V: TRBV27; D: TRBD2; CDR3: CASSLSQLANTQYF; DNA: TGTGCCAGCAGTTTATCCCAACTAGCGAATACGCAGTATTTT
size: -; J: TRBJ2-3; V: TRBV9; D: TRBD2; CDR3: CASSPLRGGYTDTQYF; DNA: TGTGCCAGCAGCCCCCTTCGGGGGGGATACACAGATACGCAGTATTTT
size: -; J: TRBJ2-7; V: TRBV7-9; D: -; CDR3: CASSPAQPIPYEQYF; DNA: TGTGCCAGCAGCCCCGCCCAACCTATTCCTTACGAGCAGTACTTC
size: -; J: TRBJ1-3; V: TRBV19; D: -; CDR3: CASGQSRTGNTIYF; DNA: TGTGCCAGTGGACAGTCCCGTACCGGAAACACCATATATTTT
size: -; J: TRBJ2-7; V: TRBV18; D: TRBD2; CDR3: CASSHVQSGRAYEQYF; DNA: TGTGCCAGCTCCCATGTCCAAAGCGGGAGGGCGTACGAGCAGTACTTC
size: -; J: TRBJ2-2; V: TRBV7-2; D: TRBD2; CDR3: CASSLDLAAMGSGELFF; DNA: TGTGCCAGCAGCTTAGACCTAGCGGCCATGGGTTCCGGGGAGCTGTTTTTT
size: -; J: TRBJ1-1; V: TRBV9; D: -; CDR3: CASSVEGRVGGTEAFF; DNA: TGTGCCAGCAGCGTAGAGGGCAGGGTAGGGGGCACTGAAGCTTTCTTT
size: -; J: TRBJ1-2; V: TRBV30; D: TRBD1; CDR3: CAQSGTGPKSGYTF; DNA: TGTGCCCAGAGTGGGACAGGTCCTAAGTCTGGCTACACCTTC
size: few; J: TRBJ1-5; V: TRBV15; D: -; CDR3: CATSRERLSNQPQHF; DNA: TGTGCCACCAGCAGAGAGAGGTTAAGCAATCAGCCCCAGCATTTT
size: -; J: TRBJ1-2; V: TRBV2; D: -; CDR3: CASSGLRGGYGYTF; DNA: TGTGCCAGCAGCGGTTTAAGGGGCGGCTATGGCTACACCTTC
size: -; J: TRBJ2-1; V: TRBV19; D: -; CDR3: CASRRESSSYNEQFF; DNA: TGTGCCAGTAGACGGGAATCGAGCTCCTACAATGAGCAGTTCTTC
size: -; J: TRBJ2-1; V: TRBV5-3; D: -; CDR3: CARSLYNEQFF; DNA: TGTGCCAGAAGCCTCTACAATGAGCAGTTCTTC
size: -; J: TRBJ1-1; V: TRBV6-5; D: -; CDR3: CASSYVGGDTEAFF; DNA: TGTGCCAGCAGTTACGTGGGAGGGGACACTGAAGCTTTCTTT
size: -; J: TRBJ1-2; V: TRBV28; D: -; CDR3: CASHGGANYGYTF; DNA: TGTGCCAGCCACGGGGGAGCTAACTATGGCTACACCTTC
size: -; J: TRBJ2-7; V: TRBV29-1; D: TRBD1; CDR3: CSVVQGGVHPYEQYF; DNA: TGCAGCGTTGTACAGGGGGGAGTCCATCCCTACGAGCAGTACTTC
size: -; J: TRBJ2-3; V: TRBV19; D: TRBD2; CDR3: CASSIDFWASGGLVPAITQYF; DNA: TGTGCCAGTAGTATAGATTTTTGGGCTAGCGGGGGGCTCGTGCCGGCGATTACGCAGTATTTT
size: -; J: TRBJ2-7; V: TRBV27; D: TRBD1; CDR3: CASSSTGDLGIALSEQYF; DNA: TGTGCCAGCAGTTCAACAGGGGATCTAGGTATTGCCCTCTCCGAGCAGTACTTC
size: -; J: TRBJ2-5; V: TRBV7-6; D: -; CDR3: CASSSGAGRVETQYF; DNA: TGTGCCAGCAGCTCGGGGGCAGGGAGGGTAGAGACCCAGTACTTC
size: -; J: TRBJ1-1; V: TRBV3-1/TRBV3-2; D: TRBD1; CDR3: CASSRGTGTEAFF; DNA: TGTGCCAGCAGCCGGGGGACAGGGACTGAAGCTTTCTTT
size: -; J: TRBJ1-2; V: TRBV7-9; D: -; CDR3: CASSLAGGVGSGYTF; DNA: TGTGCCAGCAGCTTAGCTGGGGGCGTCGGCTCTGGCTACACCTTC
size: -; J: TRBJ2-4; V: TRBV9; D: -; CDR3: CASSPLGGARSF; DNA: TGTGCCAGCAGCCCCCTGGGGGGGGCCCGCAGCTTC
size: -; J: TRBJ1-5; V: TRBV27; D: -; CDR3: CASSSRASNQPQHF; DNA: TGTGCCAGCAGTTCCAGGGCTAGCAATCAGCCCCAGCATTTT